Each of the 21 T cell receptor beta chains below was sequenced from the same sample in a study of blood T cell repertoires in COVID-19 (dated by TCRdb to about 2020). Libraries came from the immunoSEQ multiplex PCR assay. TCRdb retrieved this table from immuneACCESS and kept in-frame rearrangements only. Not all clones are present; in checked studies, unresolved V genes account for under half, and no reason is known for the remainder. The sample data list under 300,000 clones, and about 86% of these were observed just once. The top ten clones comprise about 3.3% of the sample. The specimen sequenced was PBMCs or T cells enriched from blood (not recorded which). The origin of the receptors is a woman between 40 and 55 years old with acute COVID-19.

This clone was recorded only once. The CDR3 spells CASSMGGRGNTEAFF. For the CDR3, the DNA is TGTGCCAGTAGTATGGGTGGCAGGGGGAACACTGAAGCTTTCTTT. This chain connects TRBV19 to TRBJ1-1, with D possibly TRBD1 on 6 matching bases. This CDR3 region has 15 residues. Trimming removed 3 bases at V and 1 base at J, with 12 bases between. Germline lookup yields CDR1 LNHDA and CDR2 SQIVND (reference sequence).

The genes are TRBV6-1 and TRBJ2-7; D unresolved. Germline V gene sequence: CDR1 MNHNS, CDR2 SASEGT. Trimming left V 1 base short and J 4 bases short, with 8 bases between. The CDR3 has 13 residues. In nucleotides, the CDR3 is TGTGCCAGCAGTGAAGGCAGGCCTTACGAGCAGTACTTC. It is translated as CASSEGRPYEQYF.

The genes are TRBV5-1 and TRBJ2-7; 7 positions agree with TRBD1. Losses at the gene ends were 5 bases for V and 2 bases for J; bases not matched to a gene: 13. This CDR3 comprises 16 residues. CDR1 is SGHRS and CDR2 is YFSETQ in the germline V gene. The CDR3 DNA follows: TGCGCCAGCAGTCCTACCACAGGGGTAGAAGCCTACGAGCAGTACTTC. Protein sequence: CASSPTTGVEAYEQYF.

J is TRBJ1-6 and V is TRBV21-1; TRBD1, the D gene given by the table, was not confirmed from the DNA. TRBV21-1 is tagged as a pseudogene. The CDR3 consists of 17 residues. CDR3 sequence reads: CASSKGQLVLPLSPLHF. The DNA of the CDR3 is TGTGCCAGCAGCAAAGGGCAGTTGGTGCTTCCCCTTTCACCCCTCCACTTT.

The chain couples TRBV9 to TRBJ2-7; 11 bases line up with TRBD2. There are 16 residues in the CDR3. After removal of 4 bases from V and 3 bases from J, the junction contained 9 bases not matched to a gene. Germline-derived CDR1 and CDR2 are SGDLS and YYNGEE. CDR3 sequence reads: CASSPSGTSGNYEQYF. DNA of the CDR3: TGTGCCAGCAGCCCATCCGGGACTAGCGGAAACTACGAGCAGTACTTC.

The chain links TRBV27 to TRBJ1-2; perhaps TRBD1 as D (6 bases). The V end lost 5 bases, the J end lost 1 base, and 17 bases lay between the germline ends. Germline V gene lookup returns CDR1 MNHEY and CDR2 SMNVEV (reference sequence). The CDR3 loop spans 16 amino acids. DNA for the CDR3: TGTGCCAGCAGTGGGGTGAGGGGGTTACTTAACTATGGCTACACCTTC. Encoded protein: CASSGVRGLLNYGYTF.

The V and J genes are TRBV6-1 and TRBJ1-3; 8 bases line up with TRBD1. CDR3 length: 16 residues. The germline V gene has CDR1 MNHNS and CDR2 SASEGT. Trimming took 4 bases from V and 4 from J; bases not matched to a gene: 9. The CDR3 loop is CASSGRLRTGGNTIYF. The CDR3 DNA follows: TGTGCCAGCAGTGGAAGGCTACGGACAGGGGGAAACACCATATATTTT.

The chain recombines TRBV19 with TRBJ2-7; 8 positions agree with TRBD2. The trim removed 7 bases at V and 2 bases at J, leaving 7 bases unmatched. The germline CDR1 and CDR2 sequences are LNHDA and SQIVND (reference sequence). The CDR3 consists of 14 residues. In nucleotides, the CDR3 is TGTGCCAGTATGGACAGCGGGAGTGCCTACGAGCAGTACTTC. It yields the protein CASMDSGSAYEQYF.

Here the CDR3 reads CATSDFRQGFNSGANVLTF. The CDR3, as DNA: TGTGCCACCAGTGATTTCAGACAGGGTTTCAACTCTGGGGCCAACGTCCTGACTTTC. The chain is built from TRBV24-1 and TRBJ2-6; 7 nucleotides align to TRBD1. V dropped 1 base and J dropped 0; count of bases not matched to a gene: 8. CDR3 length: 19 amino acids. CDR1 and CDR2 (germline): KGHDR, SFDVKD.

The chain couples TRBV5-1 to TRBJ1-1; 10 positions match TRBD1. Germline V gene data show CDR1 as SGHRS and CDR2 as YFSETQ. The CDR3 totals 16 residues. V lost 4 bases, J lost 3 bases, and 9 bases stayed unmatched. The CDR3 spells CASSPEGQGRYTEAFF. The CDR3 bases are TGCGCCAGCAGCCCCGAGGGACAGGGGAGGTACACTGAAGCTTTCTTT.

The chain employs TRBV10-3 and TRBJ1-2; D is perhaps TRBD1 (6 bases). The CDR3 is 13 residues long. Trimming took off 7 bases at V and 4 bases at J, with 13 bases between the two ends. The germline CDR1 and CDR2 sequences are ENHRY and SYGVKD. In nucleotides, the CDR3 is TGTGCCATCAACAAACAGGGTATCTATGGCTACACCTTC. Its protein product is CAINKQGIYGYTF.

The chain couples TRBV9 to TRBJ2-1; 9 bases fit TRBD2. The V gene's germline CDR1 is SGDLS and CDR2 YYNGEE. This CDR3 has 14 amino acids. The CDR3 nucleotides read TGTGCTCCAGGACTAGCGAACTCCTACAATGAGCAGTTCTTC. This sequence encodes CAPGLANSYNEQFF.

The chain recombines TRBV20-1 with TRBJ2-1; the match to TRBD2 covers 8 bases. This CDR3 region has 15 residues. V lost 3 bases and J lost 6; bases outside the gene matches: 10. CDR1 is DFQATT, CDR2 SNEGSKA, per germline (reference sequence). The CDR3 spells CSASGGSGILNEQFF. CDR3 sequence (DNA): TGCAGTGCTAGTGGAGGTAGCGGGATCCTCAATGAGCAGTTCTTC.

The chain uses TRBV2 and TRBJ2-5; no firm D call. The ends were cut back, 3 bases at V and 9 bases at J, with 14 bases in the middle. The V gene's germline CDR1 is SNHLY and CDR2 FYNNEI. This CDR3 is built from 13 residues. The CDR3 loop is CASSEVTDPSQYF. In nucleotides, the CDR3 is TGTGCCAGCAGTGAGGTTACAGATCCATCCCAGTACTTC.

The rearrangement joins TRBV11-3 to TRBJ2-1, with 8 bases lining up with TRBD2. The CDR3 loop spans 14 amino acids. Germline V gives CDR1 SGHNT, CDR2 YENEEA. V shed 7 bases, J shed 3 bases, and the junction held 5 bases outside the gene matches. The CDR3 DNA sequence: TGTGCCAGCAAATTGAGCGGGGGCTACAATGAGCAGTTCTTC. Protein product: CASKLSGGYNEQFF.

CDR3 sequence reads: CASSLERTGPNYGYTF. Written as DNA, the CDR3 is TGTGCCAGCAGCCTCGAGAGGACAGGGCCTAACTATGGCTACACCTTC. This chain connects TRBV11-3 to TRBJ1-2; 8 bases map to TRBD1. CDR1 and CDR2 (germline): SGHNT, YENEEA. J gave up 0 bases and V 5 bases, and 8 bases lay outside the gene matches. This CDR3 region has 16 residues.

This clone showed up just a few times. This sequence joins TRBV19 and TRBJ2-3, with D perhaps TRBD2 (5 bases). This CDR3 comprises 14 residues. Per germline, CDR1 LNHDA and CDR2 SQIVND (reference sequence). V dropped 6 bases and J dropped 1 base, with 11 bases sitting between them. The CDR3 nucleotides read TGTGCCAGTAGAGCGGTCAGTGGCACAGATACGCAGTATTTT. Protein product: CASRAVSGTDTQYF.

The V and J genes are TRBV30 and TRBJ2-7; 7 nucleotides match TRBD1. The CDR3 has 13 residues. The germline CDR1 and CDR2 sequences are GTSNPN and SVGIG (reference sequence). J was trimmed by 5 bases and V by 0 bases; bases with no gene match: 4. This CDR3 is CAWSVEGADEQYF. In nucleotides, the CDR3 is TGTGCCTGGAGTGTAGAGGGGGCGGACGAGCAGTACTTC.

The CDR3 spells CASSQDQDRAGQPQHF. The CDR3 DNA follows: TGTGCCAGCAGCCAAGATCAAGACAGGGCAGGTCAGCCCCAGCATTTT. This chain joins TRBV4-2 and TRBJ1-5; 7 bases fit TRBD1. Germline CDR1 LGHNA, CDR2 YNFKEQ. Unmatched junction bases numbered 8, after V lost 0 bases and J lost 6 bases. The CDR3 consists of 16 residues.

This chain connects TRBV29-1 to TRBJ1-3, with unresolved D. The germline V and J ends were trimmed by 2 bases and 0 bases, with 5 bases remaining between them. The CDR3 extends over 13 amino acids. Germline CDR1 and CDR2: SQVTM and ANQGSEA. CDR3 region: CSVESDSGNTIYF. CDR3 in DNA: TGCAGCGTTGAATCAGACTCTGGAAACACCATATATTTT.

The CDR3 nucleotides are TGTGCCAGCTCACCGTTAGCGGGAGGGCCTGGACTTTACAATGAGCAGTTCTTC. This translates into CASSPLAGGPGLYNEQFF. The J gene is TRBJ2-1, the V gene TRBV18; 11 bases match TRBD2. V trimming: 3 bases; J trimming: 4 bases; junction bases outside the gene matches: 11. Looked up from germline, CDR1 is KGHSH and CDR2 is LQKENI. The CDR3 consists of 18 residues.